These T cell receptor beta chains were read from a single sample in a study of blood T cell repertoires in COVID-19. The method was immunoSEQ multiplex PCR; TCRdb's version includes in-frame clones alone and lacks a portion of them. This sample has fewer than 250,000 clones, with 88% found just once. Sample: peripheral blood. These receptors were taken from a human donor in a cohort sampled during active COVID-19. The CDR3 runs from the conserved cysteine through the conserved F or W. The D gene is left open where the match is weak. Clone size, where shown, is once, few, many, or a class for clones that have expanded.

clone_size	j_call	v_call	d_call	cdr3_aa	cdr3_nt
few	TRBJ2-2	TRBV4-3	TRBD2	CASSQDPGGVNANTGELFF	TGCGCCAGCAGCCAAGACCCGGGAGGGGTAAACGCGAACACCGGGGAGCTGTTTTTT
.	TRBJ2-7	TRBV7-2	.	CASSLGRGIVYEQYF	TGTGCCAGCAGCTTAGGGCGGGGTATTGTCTACGAGCAGTACTTC
.	TRBJ2-1	TRBV7-9	TRBD2	CASSPLGTSIDNEQFF	TGTGCCAGCAGCCCTCTCGGGACTAGCATTGACAATGAGCAGTTCTTC
.	TRBJ2-2	TRBV9	TRBD2	CASSVAGTSGWNTGELFF	TGTGCCAGCAGCGTAGCCGGGACTAGCGGGTGGAACACCGGGGAGCTGTTTTTT
.	TRBJ2-3	TRBV11-2	.	CASSLMAGADTQYF	TGTGCCAGCAGCTTAATGGCGGGCGCAGATACGCAGTATTTT
.	TRBJ1-3	TRBV5-1	.	CASSLQSSGNTIYF	TGCGCCAGCAGCTTACAGTCCTCCGGAAACACCATATATTTT
once	TRBJ2-4	TRBV10-2	.	CASRRGTVGDDIQYF	TGCGCCAGCAGACGCGGGACAGTCGGGGATGACATTCAGTACTTC
.	TRBJ2-7	TRBV6-2/TRBV6-3	TRBD1	CASSTSGGQRFYEQYF	TGTGCCAGCAGTACATCAGGGGGACAGAGATTCTACGAGCAGTACTTC
once	TRBJ2-1	TRBV7-2	.	CASSLLGGTTGYNEQFF	TGTGCCAGCAGCTTATTGGGGGGAACGACAGGGTACAATGAGCAGTTCTTC
.	TRBJ1-1	TRBV4-1	.	CASSQASRDLTEAFF	TGCGCCAGCAGCCAAGCGTCCAGGGACTTGACTGAAGCTTTCTTT
.	TRBJ2-3	TRBV27	.	CASPPTDTQYF	TGTGCCAGCCCCCCGACAGATACGCAGTATTTT